The 22 T cell receptor beta chains presented below share a single source sample, sequenced in a study of Ad26.COV2.S vaccination and SARS-CoV-2 variants. Documented treatment: roughly 19 received Ad26.COV2.S at low or high dose, single or two shots; a few received placebo; per-sample allocation not given. Repertoires come from day 63 after the first vaccine or placebo injection. Only in-frame clones appear in the TCRdb table, and some are missing; sequencing was by immunoSEQ multiplex PCR. In the table there are hundreds of thousands of clones, roughly nine tenths of which are singletons. Specimen: peripheral blood, collected in a trial of Ad26.COV2.S vaccine versus placebo. Every receptor here comes from a person between 18 and 59 years old who received the Ad26.COV2.S COVID-19 vaccine or a placebo.

The chain recombines TRBV6-5 with TRBJ2-7; perhaps D is TRBD1 or TRBD2 (5 bases each). With 6 bases removed from V and 6 bases from J, the gap between germline ends came to 21 bases. Germline CDR1 MNHEY, CDR2 SVGAGI. CDR3 size: 15 residues. The CDR3 protein is CASSPPGIGRGEQYF. DNA of the CDR3: TGTGCCAGCAGCCCCCCAGGGATCGGACGGGGCGAGCAGTACTTC.

The chain recombines TRBV19 with TRBJ2-7; D possibly uses TRBD1 or TRBD2 (8 bases each). V shed 5 bases and J shed 4 bases, with 21 bases lying between them. From germline, CDR1 is LNHDA and CDR2 SQIVND (reference sequence). CDR3 length equals 16 residues. The CDR3 here is CASSPKRGTGMYEQYF. The CDR3 DNA sequence: TGTGCCAGTAGTCCTAAGCGGGGGACAGGCATGTACGAGCAGTACTTC. Looking up the rest from reference TRBV19 and TRBJ2-7 gives the full variable domain: DGGITQSPKYLFRKEGQNVTLSCEQNLNHDAMYWYRQDPGQGLRLIYYSQIVNDFQKGDIAEGYSVSREKKESFPLTVTSAQKNPTAFYLCASSPKRGTGMYEQYFGPGTRLTVT.

The rearrangement joins TRBV19 to TRBJ2-1; the D gene could be TRBD1 or TRBD2 (6 bases each). Per the germline V gene, CDR1 is LNHDA and CDR2 is SQIVND (reference sequence). The germline V and J ends were trimmed by 6 bases and 7 bases, with 13 bases remaining between them. The CDR3 is 13 residues long. The DNA for the CDR3 is TGTGCCAGTAGACCTAGGGGGGCAAATGAGCAGTTCTTC. It is translated as CASRPRGANEQFF.

Of note for this clone: This same CDR3 is encoded by further DNA sequences in the sample. This chain joins TRBV18 and TRBJ2-7; 9 bases fit TRBD1. Per the germline V gene, CDR1 is KGHSH and CDR2 is LQKENI. The CDR3 consists of 14 residues. Trimming at V came to 3 bases and at J to 5 bases, leaving 5 bases not matched to a gene. The CDR3 DNA reads as TGTGCCAGCTCACCTGGGACAGGGTCCGACGAGCAGTACTTC. Protein sequence: CASSPGTGSDEQYF. The complete variable domain, with remaining parts taken from reference TRBV18 and TRBJ2-7, reads NAGVMQNPRHLVRRRGQEARLRCSPMKGHSHVYWYRQLPEEGLKFMVYLQKENIIDESGMPKERFSAEFPKEGPSILRIQQVVRGDSAAYFCASSPGTGSDEQYFGPGTRLTVT.

The J gene is TRBJ2-5, the V gene TRBV13, with 7 bases that match TRBD2. After removal of 5 bases from V and 1 base from J, the junction contained 10 bases not matched to a gene. CDR1 is PRHDT and CDR2 is FYEKMQ in the germline V gene (reference sequence). The CDR3 length is 16 residues. The chain's CDR3 is CASSRRREPLQETQYF. CDR3 nucleotide sequence: TGTGCCAGCAGCCGGAGGCGGGAGCCCCTCCAAGAGACCCAGTACTTC.

This clone was seen a few times. The rearrangement uses TRBV29-1 and TRBJ1-5, with 8 bases lining up with TRBD1. CDR1 is SQVTM and CDR2 is ANQGSEA in the germline V gene. J lost 0 bases, V lost 6 bases, and 4 bases had no gene match. The CDR3 is made up of 14 amino acids. In DNA form, the CDR3 reads TGCAGCGTCACGACAGGGGATAGCAATCAGCCCCAGCATTTT. Protein: CSVTTGDSNQPQHF.

A single count supports this clone. The rearrangement uses TRBV19 and TRBJ2-2; 8 bases map to TRBD2. Unmatched junction bases numbered 6, after V lost 1 base and J lost 5 bases. The CDR3 spans 16 residues. Germline V gives CDR1 LNHDA, CDR2 SQIVND (reference sequence). CDR3 sequence (DNA): TGTGCCAGTAGTATAGTGGGGCGGGAGGCAACCGGGGAGCTGTTTTTT. It translates to CASSIVGREATGELFF.

This chain joins TRBV6-9 and TRBJ2-1; possible D gene TRBD2, 5 bases. Trimming left V 4 bases short and J 10 bases short, with 11 bases between. The CDR3 runs to 12 residues. Germline V gene data show CDR1 as MNHGY and CDR2 as SVAAGI. The CDR3 is CASSWEIREQFF. Here the CDR3 DNA reads TGTGCCAGCAGTTGGGAGATAAGGGAGCAGTTCTTC.

The CDR3 coding sequence is TGTGCCAGCAGCTTACGGACGGAGAACACTGAAGCTTTCTTT. Translated: CASSLRTENTEAFF. V and J are TRBV7-9 and TRBJ1-1, with D unresolved. Germline CDR1 and CDR2: SEHNR and FQNEAQ (reference sequence). The CDR3 consists of 14 residues. Trimming pared 2 bases from V and 1 base from J, leaving 8 bases between.

The V and J genes are TRBV18 and TRBJ2-7, with D tentatively TRBD1 or TRBD2 (5 bases each). V was cut by 1 base and J by 3 bases, with 7 bases left in between. Per germline, CDR1 KGHSH and CDR2 LQKENI. The CDR3 covers 13 residues. CDR3 DNA: TGTGCCAGCTCACCACGGGACGACTACGAGCAGTACTTC. Protein sequence: CASSPRDDYEQYF.

This chain links TRBV3-1 (or the pseudogene TRBV3-2) with TRBJ1-1, with unresolved D. V lost 2 bases and J lost 4, with 8 bases in between. Germline-derived CDR1 and CDR2 are LGHDT and YNNKEL (reference sequence). The CDR3 spans 13 residues. DNA of the CDR3: TGTGCCAGCAGCCAACGAGCGGGCACTGAAGCTTTCTTT. Its translation: CASSQRAGTEAFF.

The chain recombines TRBV30 with TRBJ1-2; D unresolved. Trimming took 3 bases from V and 0 from J, leaving 14 bases between them. This CDR3 spans 15 amino acids. Germline V gives CDR1 GTSNPN, CDR2 SVGIG (reference sequence). The CDR3 coding sequence is TGTGCCTGGAGCAGAAGAGGCGTTTCTAACTATGGCTACACCTTC. It translates to CAWSRRGVSNYGYTF.

V and J are TRBV2 and TRBJ2-3; D may be TRBD1 or TRBD2 (5 bases each). This CDR3 is 13 amino acids long. The ends were cut back, 7 bases at V and 3 bases at J, with 11 bases in the middle. From germline, CDR1 is SNHLY and CDR2 FYNNEI. Here the CDR3 DNA reads TGTGCCAGCAATCAGGGCGGGACAGATACGCAGTATTTT. Protein sequence: CASNQGGTDTQYF.

The chain is built from TRBV27 and TRBJ1-2, with 7 nucleotides matching TRBD1. The CDR3 has 14 amino acids. CDR1 and CDR2 (germline): MNHEY, SMNVEV (reference sequence). V was clipped by 2 bases and J by 9 bases; unmatched bases: 9. The CDR3 is CASSLNIHRGSYTF. The CDR3 nucleotides are TGTGCCAGCAGTTTAAATATCCACAGGGGAAGCTACACCTTC.

V usage is TRBV20-1 and J usage is TRBJ2-3, with a tentative D call TRBD2 (7 bases). The CDR3 spans 11 residues. Germline V gives CDR1 DFQATT, CDR2 SNEGSKA (reference sequence). This chain's CDR3 is CSGRGGGMQYF. In nucleotides, the CDR3 is TGCAGCGGTAGAGGGGGGGGAATGCAGTATTTT.

The chain joins TRBV3-1 (or the pseudogene TRBV3-2) to TRBJ2-1; no firm D call. CDR1 is LGHDT and CDR2 is YNNKEL in the germline V gene (reference sequence). The CDR3 runs to 15 residues. Trimming took off 4 bases at V and 0 bases at J, with 10 bases between the two ends. CDR3 in DNA: TGTGCCAGCAGCCCGCAGGTTAGCTCCTACAATGAGCAGTTCTTC. It yields the protein CASSPQVSSYNEQFF.

The chain combines TRBV7-2 with TRBJ2-1, with 7 bases that match TRBD1. From germline, CDR1 is SGHTA and CDR2 FQGNSA. The CDR3 loop spans 14 amino acids. V gave up 8 bases and J gave up 1 base; unmatched junction bases: 5. CDR3 sequence (DNA): TGTGCCAGCCACAGGGGAATATCCTACAATGAGCAGTTCTTC. Its protein product is CASHRGISYNEQFF.

This clone occurred a few times. The chain uses TRBV6-2 or TRBV6-3 and TRBJ1-5, with D possibly being TRBD1 (6 bases). The CDR3 runs 15 residues. V lost 6 bases and J 5 bases, leaving 17 bases between the germline ends. In germline, CDR1 is MNHEY, CDR2 SVGEGT. This CDR3 reads CASSTPTAGDQPQHF. The DNA of the CDR3 is TGTGCCAGCAGCACGCCGACGGCAGGGGATCAGCCCCAGCATTTT.

With respect to this clone: Other DNA sequences in the sample encode the same CDR3. The chain employs TRBV6-5 and TRBJ2-1; 8 bases match TRBD2. CDR1 and CDR2 from the germline V gene are MNHEY and SVGAGI. V shed 5 bases and J 5 bases; nucleotides not matched to a gene: 5. The CDR3 is made up of 14 amino acids. The CDR3 nucleotides are TGTGCCAGCAGTCGTACTAGCGGAGACAATGAGCAGTTCTTC. It codes for CASSRTSGDNEQFF.

This sequence joins TRBV19 and TRBJ1-4; D might be TRBD1 (5 bases). Germline V gene data show CDR1 as LNHDA and CDR2 as SQIVND (reference sequence). V lost 7 bases to trimming and J lost 5 bases, with 11 bases between them. CDR3 length: 13 residues. CDR3: CASMGGENEKLFF. The CDR3 region has the DNA TGTGCCAGTATGGGGGGGGAGAATGAAAAACTGTTTTTT. Full variable domain (remainder filled in from reference TRBV19 and TRBJ1-4): DGGITQSPKYLFRKEGQNVTLSCEQNLNHDAMYWYRQDPGQGLRLIYYSQIVNDFQKGDIAEGYSVSREKKESFPLTVTSAQKNPTAFYLCASMGGENEKLFFGSGTQLSVL.

CDR3 bases: TGTGCCAGCAGTTTATTGGGGGGGCGTACCACCGGGGAGCTGTTTTTT. Its translation: CASSLLGGRTTGELFF. The chain has TRBV27 and TRBJ2-2, with D perhaps matching TRBD2 (7 bases). V lost 1 base and J 4 bases, leaving 13 bases between the germline ends. The CDR3 sequence is 16 residues long. Germline values: CDR1 MNHEY, CDR2 SMNVEV (reference sequence).

The chain joins TRBV7-9 to TRBJ2-2; D is possibly TRBD1 or TRBD2 (5 bases each). The CDR3 is 16 residues long. Trimming stripped 4 bases from V and 2 bases from J, with 14 bases between. Germline CDR1 and CDR2: SEHNR and FQNEAQ (reference sequence). The CDR3 DNA reads TGTGCCAGCAGCTCCGGCTGGGGGTCAAACACCGGGGAGCTGTTTTTT. Residues: CASSSGWGSNTGELFF.